This TCR beta chain was obtained from a study of blood T cells in healthy people across ages. This clonotype occurred a few times. For every donor, a draw yielded roughly 9.3 milliliters of peripheral blood. Per sample, a minimum of 7 million PBMCs were isolated. Germline V CDR1 and CDR2: SNHLY, FYNNEI. Between the trimmed V and J ends, which lost 8 bases and 5 bases, there was a span of 13 bases. This CDR3 has 13 amino acids. Primed by a sample-barcoded 5' primer and a J-beta primer mix, a second PCR proceeded for 7 to 11 cycles. TCRdb independently ran MiXCR on the 5' RACE reads; one entry per CDR3 protein. The table includes about 780,000 distinct CDR3 sequences, more than 35% detected once.

The chain employs TRBV2 and TRBJ2-1; tentatively, D is TRBD2 (5 bases). Sequenced sample: blood. The TCR sequence derives from a man at least 80 years old in good health. The CDR3: CASGGSKNNEQFF. In nucleotides, the CDR3 is TGTGCCAGCGGAGGCAGTAAAAACAATGAGCAGTTCTTC. The full variable domain, rest sourced from reference TRBV2 and TRBJ2-1, is EPEVTQTPSHQVTQMGQEVILRCVPISNHLYFYWYRQILGQKVEFLVSFYNNEISEKSEIFDDQFSVERPDGSNFTLKIRSTKLEDSAMYFCASGGSKNNEQFFGPGTRLTVL.